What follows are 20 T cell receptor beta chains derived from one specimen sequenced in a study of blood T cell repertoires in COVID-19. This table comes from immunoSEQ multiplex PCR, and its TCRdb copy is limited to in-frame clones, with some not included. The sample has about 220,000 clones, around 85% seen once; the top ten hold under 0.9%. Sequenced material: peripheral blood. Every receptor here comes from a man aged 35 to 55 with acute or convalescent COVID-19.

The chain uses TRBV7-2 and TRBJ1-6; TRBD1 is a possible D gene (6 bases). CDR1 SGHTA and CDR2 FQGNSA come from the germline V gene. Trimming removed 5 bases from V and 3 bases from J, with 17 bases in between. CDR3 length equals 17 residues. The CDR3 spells CASSHPDRHLYNSPLHF. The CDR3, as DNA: TGTGCCAGCAGCCACCCCGACAGGCACCTCTATAATTCACCCCTCCACTTT.

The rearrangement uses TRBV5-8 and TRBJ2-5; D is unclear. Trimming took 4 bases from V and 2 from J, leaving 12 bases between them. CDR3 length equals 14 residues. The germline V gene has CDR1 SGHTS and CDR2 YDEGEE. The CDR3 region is CASSPSAAQETQYF. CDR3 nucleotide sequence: TGTGCCAGCAGCCCTTCGGCGGCGCAAGAGACCCAGTACTTC.

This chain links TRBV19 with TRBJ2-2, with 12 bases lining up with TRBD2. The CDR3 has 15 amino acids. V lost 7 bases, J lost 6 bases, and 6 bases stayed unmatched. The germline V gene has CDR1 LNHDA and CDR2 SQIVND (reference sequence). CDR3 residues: CASISSGRAPGELFF. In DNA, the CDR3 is TGTGCCAGTATTTCTAGCGGGAGGGCCCCCGGGGAGCTGTTTTTT.

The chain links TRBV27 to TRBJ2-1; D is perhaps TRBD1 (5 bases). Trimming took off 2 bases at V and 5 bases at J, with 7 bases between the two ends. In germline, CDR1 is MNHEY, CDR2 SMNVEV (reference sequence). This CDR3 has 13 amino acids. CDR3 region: CASSLRTHNEQFF. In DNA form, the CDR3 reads TGTGCCAGCAGTTTAAGGACACACAATGAGCAGTTCTTC.

The CDR3 spells CASSASGWEVFNSPLHF. The CDR3 bases are TGTGCCAGCAGCGCATCGGGTTGGGAGGTTTTTAATTCACCCCTCCACTTT. The J gene is TRBJ1-6, the V gene TRBV9; D is ambiguous. V lost 3 bases to trimming and J lost 6 bases, with 19 bases between them. The CDR3 totals 17 residues. Per the germline V gene, CDR1 is SGDLS and CDR2 is YYNGEE.

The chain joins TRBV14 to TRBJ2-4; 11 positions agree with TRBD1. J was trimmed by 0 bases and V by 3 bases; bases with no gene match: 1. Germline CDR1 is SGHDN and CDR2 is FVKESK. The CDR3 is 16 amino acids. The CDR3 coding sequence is TGTGCCAGCAGCCAGGGACAGGGGGGAGCCAAAAACATTCAGTACTTC. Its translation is CASSQGQGGAKNIQYF.

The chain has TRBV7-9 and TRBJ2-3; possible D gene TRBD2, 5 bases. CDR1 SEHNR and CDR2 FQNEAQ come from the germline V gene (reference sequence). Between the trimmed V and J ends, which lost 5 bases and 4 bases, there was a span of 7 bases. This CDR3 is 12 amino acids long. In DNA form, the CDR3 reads TGTGCCAGCAGCATACTAGCAGATACGCAGTATTTT. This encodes CASSILADTQYF.

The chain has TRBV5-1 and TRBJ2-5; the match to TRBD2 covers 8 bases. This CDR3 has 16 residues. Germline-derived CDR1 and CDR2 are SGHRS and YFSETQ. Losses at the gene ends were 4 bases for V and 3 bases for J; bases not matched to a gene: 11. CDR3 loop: CASSGGLAGGEETQYF. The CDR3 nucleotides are TGCGCCAGCAGCGGGGGACTCGCGGGGGGCGAAGAGACCCAGTACTTC.

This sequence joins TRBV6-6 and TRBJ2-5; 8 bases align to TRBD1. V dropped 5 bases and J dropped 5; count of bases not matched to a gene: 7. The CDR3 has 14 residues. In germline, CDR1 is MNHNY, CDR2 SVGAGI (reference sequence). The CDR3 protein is CASSKDRVFETQYF. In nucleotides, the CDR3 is TGTGCCAGCAGTAAGGACAGGGTATTTGAGACCCAGTACTTC.

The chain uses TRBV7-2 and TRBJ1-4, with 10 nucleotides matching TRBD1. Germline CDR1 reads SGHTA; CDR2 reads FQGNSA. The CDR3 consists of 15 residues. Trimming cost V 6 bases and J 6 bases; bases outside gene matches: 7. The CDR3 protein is CASRDRTGGHEKLFF. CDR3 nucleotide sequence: TGTGCCAGCAGGGACCGGACAGGGGGGCATGAAAAACTGTTTTTT.

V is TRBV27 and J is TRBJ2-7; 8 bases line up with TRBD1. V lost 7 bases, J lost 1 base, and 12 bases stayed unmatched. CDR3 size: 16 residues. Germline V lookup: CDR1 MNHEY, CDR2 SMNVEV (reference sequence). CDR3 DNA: TGTGCCAGCACGGAACACCCAGGACAGGGATCCTACGAGCAGTACTTC. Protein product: CASTEHPGQGSYEQYF.

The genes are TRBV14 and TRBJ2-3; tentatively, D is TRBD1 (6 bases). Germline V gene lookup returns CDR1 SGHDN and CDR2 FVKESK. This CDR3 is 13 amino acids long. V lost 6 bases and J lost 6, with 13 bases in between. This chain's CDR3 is CASRRQARDTQYF. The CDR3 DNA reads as TGTGCCAGCAGACGACAGGCTCGGGATACGCAGTATTTT. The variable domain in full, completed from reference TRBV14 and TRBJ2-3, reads EAGVTQFPSHSVIEKGQTVTLRCDPISGHDNLYWYRRVMGKEIKFLLHFVKESKQDESGMPNNRFLAERTGGTYSTLKVQPAELEDSGVYFCASRRQARDTQYFGPGTRLTVL.

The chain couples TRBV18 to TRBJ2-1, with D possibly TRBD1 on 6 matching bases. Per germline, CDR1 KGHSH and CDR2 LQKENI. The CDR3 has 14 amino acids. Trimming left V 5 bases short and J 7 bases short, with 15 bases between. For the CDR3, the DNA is TGTGCCAGCTCATCCCAGGGGCCACCTAATGAGCAGTTCTTC. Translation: CASSSQGPPNEQFF.

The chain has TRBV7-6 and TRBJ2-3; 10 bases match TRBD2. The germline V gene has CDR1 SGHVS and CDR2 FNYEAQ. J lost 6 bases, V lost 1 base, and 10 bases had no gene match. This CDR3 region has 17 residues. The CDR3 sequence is CASSLGTSGPAADTQYF. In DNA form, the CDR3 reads TGTGCCAGCAGCTTAGGGACTAGCGGCCCAGCAGCTGATACGCAGTATTTT. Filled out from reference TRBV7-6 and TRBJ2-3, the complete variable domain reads GAGVSQSPRYKVTKRGQDVALRCDPISGHVSLYWYRQALGQGPEFLTYFNYEAQQDKSGLPNDRFSAERPEGSISTLTIQRTEQRDSAMYRCASSLGTSGPAADTQYFGPGTRLTVL.

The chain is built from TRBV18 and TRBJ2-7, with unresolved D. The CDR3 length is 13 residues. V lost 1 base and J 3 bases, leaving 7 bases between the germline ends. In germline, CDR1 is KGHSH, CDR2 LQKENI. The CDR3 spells CASSPRNSYEQYF. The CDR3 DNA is TGTGCCAGCTCACCACGCAACAGCTACGAGCAGTACTTC.

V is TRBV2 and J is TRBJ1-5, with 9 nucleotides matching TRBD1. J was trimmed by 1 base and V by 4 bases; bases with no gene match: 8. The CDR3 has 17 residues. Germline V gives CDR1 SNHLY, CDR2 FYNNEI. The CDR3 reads CASSAEGQGTSNQPQHF. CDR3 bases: TGTGCCAGCAGTGCGGAAGGACAGGGGACGAGCAATCAGCCCCAGCATTTT.

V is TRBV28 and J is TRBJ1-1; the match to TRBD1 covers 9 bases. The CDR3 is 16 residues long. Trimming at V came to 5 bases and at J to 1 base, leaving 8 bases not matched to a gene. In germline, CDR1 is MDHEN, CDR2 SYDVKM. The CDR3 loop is CASSDLRGQGNTEAFF. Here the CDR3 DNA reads TGTGCCAGCAGTGACCTCCGGGGACAGGGGAACACTGAAGCTTTCTTT.

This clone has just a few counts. In DNA, the CDR3 is TGTGCCAGCAGACAGGGGCCCCGAACCTCCTATAATTCACCCCTCCACTTT. Encoded protein: CASRQGPRTSYNSPLHF. The chain recombines TRBV5-5 with TRBJ1-6; TRBD1 matches 7 bases. After removal of 5 bases from V and 0 bases from J, the junction contained 8 bases not matched to a gene. CDR3 length: 17 amino acids. CDR1 and CDR2 from the germline V gene are SGHKS and YYEKEE (reference sequence).

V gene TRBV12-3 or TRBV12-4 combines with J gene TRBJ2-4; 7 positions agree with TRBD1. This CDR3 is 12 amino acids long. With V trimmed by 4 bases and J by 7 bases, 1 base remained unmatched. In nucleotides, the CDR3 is TGTGCCAGCAGTTCACAGGGGAACATTCAGTACTTC. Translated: CASSSQGNIQYF.

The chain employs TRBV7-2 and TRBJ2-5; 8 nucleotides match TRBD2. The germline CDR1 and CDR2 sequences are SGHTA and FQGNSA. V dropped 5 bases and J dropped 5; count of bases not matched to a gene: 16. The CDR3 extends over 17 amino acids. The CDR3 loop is CASSPLGVGGAAETQYF. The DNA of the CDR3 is TGTGCCAGCAGCCCGCTCGGGGTCGGGGGGGCTGCCGAGACCCAGTACTTC.